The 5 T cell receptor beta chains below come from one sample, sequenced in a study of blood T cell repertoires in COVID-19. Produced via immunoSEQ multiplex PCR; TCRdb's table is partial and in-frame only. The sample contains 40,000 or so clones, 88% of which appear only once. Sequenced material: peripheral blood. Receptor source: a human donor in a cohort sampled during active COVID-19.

In DNA form, the CDR3 reads TGTGCCAGCACCTCTCAGGGACTAGCGGCCAATGAGCAGTTCTTC. Translating it yields CASTSQGLAANEQFF. V and J are TRBV7-9 and TRBJ2-1; 11 bases agree with TRBD2. The V segment lost 7 bases and the J segment 6 bases; nucleotides outside the gene matches: 8. Germline CDR1 is SEHNR and CDR2 is FQNEAQ (reference sequence). CDR3 size: 15 residues.

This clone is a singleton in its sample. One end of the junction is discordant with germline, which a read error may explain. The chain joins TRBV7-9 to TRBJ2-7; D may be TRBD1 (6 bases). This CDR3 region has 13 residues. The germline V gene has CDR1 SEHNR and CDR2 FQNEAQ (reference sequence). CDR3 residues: CASSRPPRLPGVF. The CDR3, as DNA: TGTGCCAGCAGCCGACCGCCAAGGCTCCCAGGGGTCTTC.

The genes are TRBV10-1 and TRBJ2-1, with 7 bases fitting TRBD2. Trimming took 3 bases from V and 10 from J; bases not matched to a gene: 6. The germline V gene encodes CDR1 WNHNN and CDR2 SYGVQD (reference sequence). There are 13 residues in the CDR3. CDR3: CASSDAGEEEQFF. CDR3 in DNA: TGCGCCAGCAGTGATGCGGGAGAGGAAGAGCAGTTCTTC.

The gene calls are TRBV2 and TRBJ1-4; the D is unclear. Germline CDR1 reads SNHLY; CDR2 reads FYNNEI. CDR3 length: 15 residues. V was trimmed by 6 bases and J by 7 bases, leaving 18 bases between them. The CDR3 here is CASRADIYGGEKLFF. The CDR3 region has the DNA TGTGCCAGCAGGGCCGACATCTACGGTGGTGAAAAACTGTTTTTT. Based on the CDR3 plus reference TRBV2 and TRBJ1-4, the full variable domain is EPEVTQTPSHQVTQMGQEVILRCVPISNHLYFYWYRQILGQKVEFLVSFYNNEISEKSEIFDDQFSVERPDGSNFTLKIRSTKLEDSAMYFCASRADIYGGEKLFFGSGTQLSVL.

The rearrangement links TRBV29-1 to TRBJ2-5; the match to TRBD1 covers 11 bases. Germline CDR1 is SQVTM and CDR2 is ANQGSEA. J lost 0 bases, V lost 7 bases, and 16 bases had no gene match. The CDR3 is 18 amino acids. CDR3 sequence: CSAAGQGGTHSHQETQYF. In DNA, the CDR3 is TGCAGCGCCGCGGGACAGGGGGGGACCCACTCCCACCAAGAGACCCAGTACTTC.